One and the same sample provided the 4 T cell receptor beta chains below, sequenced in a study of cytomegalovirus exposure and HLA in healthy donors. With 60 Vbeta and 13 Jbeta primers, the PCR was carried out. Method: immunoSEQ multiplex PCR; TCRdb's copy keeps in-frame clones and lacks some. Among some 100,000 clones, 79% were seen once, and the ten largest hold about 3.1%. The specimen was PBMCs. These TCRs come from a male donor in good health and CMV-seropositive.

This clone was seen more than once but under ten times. In DNA form, the CDR3 reads TGCGCCAGCAGCCAAGCAGGGGGCGCCCAGCCCCAGCATTTT. Translated, it gives CASSQAGGAQPQHF. V usage is TRBV4-1 and J usage is TRBJ1-5; 8 bases agree with TRBD1. The CDR3 runs 14 residues. Germline CDR1 MGHRA, CDR2 YSYEKL. The J segment lost 7 bases and the V segment lost 1 base, leaving 3 bases of the junction unmatched.

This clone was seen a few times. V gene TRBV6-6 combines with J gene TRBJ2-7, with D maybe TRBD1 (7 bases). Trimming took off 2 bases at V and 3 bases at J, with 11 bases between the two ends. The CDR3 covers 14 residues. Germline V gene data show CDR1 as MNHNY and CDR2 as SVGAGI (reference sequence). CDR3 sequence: CASSYAGTVYEQYF. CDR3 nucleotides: TGTGCCAGCAGTTACGCGGGGACAGTCTACGAGCAGTACTTC.

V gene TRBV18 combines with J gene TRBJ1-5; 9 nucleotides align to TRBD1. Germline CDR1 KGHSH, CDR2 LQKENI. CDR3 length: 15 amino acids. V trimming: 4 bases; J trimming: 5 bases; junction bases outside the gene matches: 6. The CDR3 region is CASSLGQGIDQPQHF. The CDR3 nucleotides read TGTGCCAGCTCACTAGGACAGGGGATCGATCAGCCCCAGCATTTT.

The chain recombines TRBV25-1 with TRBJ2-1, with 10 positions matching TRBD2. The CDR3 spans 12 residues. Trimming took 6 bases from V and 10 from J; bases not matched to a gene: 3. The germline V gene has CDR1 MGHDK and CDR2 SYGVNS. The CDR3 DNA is TGTGCCAGCAGAGGGGGACTAGCGGAGCAGTTCTTC. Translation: CASRGGLAEQFF.